This T cell receptor (beta chain) was profiled in a study of technical replicates of blood from a handful of donors. The CDR3 runs 14 residues. The V end was cut by 1 base, the J end by 0 bases, with 7 bases between. Per germline, CDR1 SQVTM and CDR2 ANQGSEA. The data were produced by immunoSEQ multiplex PCR, yet TCRdb's version contains in-frame clones alone and is incomplete. The table records under 95,000 clones, 91% of them present only once. The rearrangement joins TRBV29-1 to TRBJ2-1; D unresolved. This clonotype was sampled from a human donor in good health. Some clones in this sample may be carry-over from other donors' samples. Specimen: T cells isolated from PBMCs. The CDR3 nucleotides read TGCAGCGTTGAAGTGGAGAGCTCCTACAATGAGCAGTTCTTC. Protein sequence: CSVEVESSYNEQFF.